This entry features one TCR beta chain sequence. The entry originates in a study of blood T cell repertoires in COVID-19. Turning to the study itself: The United States, Italy and Spain supplied acute and convalescent COVID-19 samples. PBMCs, B-cell-depleted T cells, or T cells provided the cDNA or gDNA that made up the material.

The V segment lost 5 bases and the J segment 2 bases; nucleotides outside the gene matches: 4. CDR3 length: 15 residues. Germline V gives CDR1 SGHVS, CDR2 FNYEAQ. TCRdb's copy holds only in-frame clones and misses some; the assay was immunoSEQ multiplex PCR. The sample yields 150,000 to 200,000 clones, over 70% seen once. Material for sequencing was peripheral blood. V usage is TRBV7-6 and J usage is TRBJ2-1; 9 bases are a match to TRBD2. The clonotype comes from a man in his sixties with active or convalescent COVID-19. CDR3 nucleotide sequence: TGTGCCAGCAGCCCATCTAGCGGGACCTACAATGAGCAGTTCTTC. Its translation is CASSPSSGTYNEQFF.